This entry lists 27 T cell receptor beta chains sequenced from one sample in a study of T cells after yellow fever vaccination. TCRdb passed the 5' RACE reads through MiXCR, listing each CDR3 protein once. In the table there are about 160,000 distinct CDR3 sequences, around 7.3% of which are singletons. Specimen: CD4+ T cells sorted from PBMCs, collected 4 to 6 days after the first yellow fever vaccination. The receptors derive from a man between 18 and 35 years old who received the YFV17D yellow fever vaccine.

This clonotype was seen at least ten times. The chain combines TRBV2 with TRBJ1-6; TRBD1 is a possible D gene (5 bases). Germline lookup yields CDR1 SNHLY and CDR2 FYNNEI. The V end was cut by 8 bases, the J end by 7 bases, with 15 bases between. This CDR3 has 14 amino acids. The CDR3 coding sequence is TGTGCCAGCGGTTACCGGGACGGGAATTCACCCCTCCACTTT. It is translated as CASGYRDGNSPLHF. Based on the CDR3 plus reference TRBV2 and TRBJ1-6, the full variable domain is EPEVTQTPSHQVTQMGQEVILRCVPISNHLYFYWYRQILGQKVEFLVSFYNNEISEKSEIFDDQFSVERPDGSNFTLKIRSTKLEDSAMYFCASGYRDGNSPLHFGNGTRLTVT.

This clonotype was found a few times. The chain combines TRBV9 with TRBJ1-3; no reliable D call. Per the germline V gene, CDR1 is SGDLS and CDR2 is YYNGEE. Trimming removed 1 base at V and 4 bases at J, with 12 bases between. This CDR3 has 15 amino acids. CDR3 coding DNA: TGTGCCAGCAGCGTATCGGGAAACGACGGAAACACCATATATTTT. Translated: CASSVSGNDGNTIYF. Full variable domain (missing parts from reference TRBV9 and TRBJ1-3): DSGVTQTPKHLITATGQRVTLRCSPRSGDLSVYWYQQSLDQGLQFLIQYYNGEERAKGNILERFSAQQFPDLHSELNLSSLELGDSALYFCASSVSGNDGNTIYFGEGSWLTVV.

This clonotype has ten or more counts. The chain links TRBV25-1 to TRBJ2-1; D remains ambiguous. This CDR3 is built from 13 residues. Trimming shortened V by 8 bases and J by 6 bases, and 14 bases separated the two germline ends. The germline V gene encodes CDR1 MGHDK and CDR2 SYGVNS. The CDR3: CASARGSLNEQFF. CDR3 nucleotide sequence: TGTGCCAGCGCAAGAGGCTCCCTCAATGAGCAGTTCTTC.

The chain has TRBV14 and TRBJ2-1; D is unresolved. Germline CDR1 and CDR2: SGHDN and FVKESK. V lost 4 bases and J lost 13, with 17 bases in between. The CDR3 totals 13 residues. CDR3 amino acids: CASSPLYWGRQFF. CDR3 nucleotide sequence: TGTGCCAGCAGCCCCTTGTATTGGGGAAGACAGTTCTTC.

The table lists this clonotype with a few counts. The rearrangement joins TRBV18 to TRBJ1-4; 7 positions match TRBD1. V lost 3 bases and J lost 5; bases outside the gene matches: 3. The CDR3 length is 14 residues. Germline V gives CDR1 KGHSH, CDR2 LQKENI. DNA for the CDR3: TGTGCCAGCTCACCGGGACAGCCGAATGAAAAACTGTTTTTT. This encodes CASSPGQPNEKLFF.

This clonotype came up a few times. The V and J genes are TRBV12-3 or TRBV12-4 and TRBJ2-5, with TRBD1 identical over 7 bases. Trimming cost V 6 bases and J 2 bases; bases outside gene matches: 9. The CDR3 contains 15 residues. CDR3 sequence: CASSLRATGQETQYF. DNA for the CDR3: TGTGCCAGCAGCCTTCGTGCGACAGGGCAAGAGACCCAGTACTTC.

This clonotype appeared a few times. The chain employs TRBV29-1 and TRBJ1-4; weak D call: TRBD1 (5 bases). With 6 bases removed from V and 5 bases from J, the gap between germline ends came to 10 bases. Germline V gives CDR1 SQVTM, CDR2 ANQGSEA. The CDR3 runs to 12 residues. Here the CDR3 DNA reads TGCAGCGTGGGGACGGGGAATGAAAAACTGTTTTTT. It codes for CSVGTGNEKLFF.

This chain joins TRBV4-1 and TRBJ2-5; D assignment may be TRBD1 or TRBD2 (6 bases each). The CDR3 covers 15 residues. The V end lost 4 bases, the J end lost 3 bases, and 15 bases lay between the germline ends. Germline V lookup: CDR1 MGHRA, CDR2 YSYEKL. CDR3 amino acids: CASSLQGTYKETQYF. CDR3 bases: TGCGCCAGCAGCCTCCAGGGGACTTACAAAGAGACCCAGTACTTC.

This clonotype was counted many times. The rearrangement joins TRBV12-3 or TRBV12-4 to TRBJ1-6, with D maybe TRBD1 (5 bases). This CDR3 has 18 amino acids. The V end lost 6 bases, the J end lost 3 bases, and 21 bases lay between the germline ends. The CDR3, as DNA: TGTGCCAGCAGCCGGTATCAGCGGGGGTTGGACTATAATTCACCCCTCCACTTT. It yields the protein CASSRYQRGLDYNSPLHF.

The chain carries TRBV19 and TRBJ2-7, with a weak D call TRBD2 (5 bases). The CDR3 has 15 residues. Between the trimmed V and J ends, which lost 5 bases and 2 bases, there was a span of 16 bases. In germline, CDR1 is LNHDA, CDR2 SQIVND (reference sequence). The CDR3 nucleotides are TGTGCCAGTAGTTATGAGGGTAACGGCCCCTACGAGCAGTACTTC. Translation: CASSYEGNGPYEQYF.

The sample holds many counts of this clonotype. The V gene is TRBV11-2, the J gene TRBJ2-1; the D gene could be TRBD1 or TRBD2 (6 bases each). Trimming pared 5 bases from V and 1 base from J, leaving 15 bases between. The germline V gene has CDR1 SGHAT and CDR2 FQNNGV. This CDR3 is built from 16 residues. The CDR3 region has the DNA TGTGCCAGCAGCCATAGAGGGGGGCTGTCCTACAATGAGCAGTTCTTC. It is translated as CASSHRGGLSYNEQFF. The full variable domain, completed using reference TRBV11-2 and TRBJ2-1, is EAGVAQSPRYKIIEKRQSVAFWCNPISGHATLYWYQQILGQGPKLLIQFQNNGVVDDSQLPKDRFSAERLKGVDSTLKIQPAKLEDSAVYLCASSHRGGLSYNEQFFGPGTRLTVL.

CDR3 loop: CSGEGPGAETQYF. CDR3 coding DNA: TGCAGCGGGGAAGGGCCGGGGGCGGAGACCCAGTACTTC. This chain joins TRBV29-1 and TRBJ2-5, with D perhaps assigned TRBD1 or TRBD2 (6 bases each). With 7 bases removed from V and 5 bases from J, the gap between germline ends came to 17 bases. Germline lookup yields CDR1 SQVTM and CDR2 ANQGSEA. The CDR3 totals 13 residues.

In its sample, this clonotype was seen many times. The rearrangement uses TRBV11-1 and TRBJ2-7, with D unresolved. The CDR3 spans 15 residues. Trimming cost V 4 bases and J 0 bases, with 13 bases left between them. From germline, CDR1 is SGHAT and CDR2 FQDESV (reference sequence). CDR3 sequence reads: CASSSRAFDSYEQYF. The CDR3 DNA reads TGTGCCAGCAGCTCCCGGGCCTTCGACTCCTACGAGCAGTACTTC.

This clonotype was detected ten times or more. The J gene is TRBJ1-1, the V gene TRBV4-3; D remains unclear. Germline CDR1 and CDR2: LGHNA and YSLEER. The germline V and J ends were trimmed by 0 bases and 6 bases, with 11 bases remaining between them. The CDR3 covers 14 residues. CDR3 coding DNA: TGCGCCAGCAGCCAAGACAGGAAAGGGCCTGAAGCTTTCTTT. Translated: CASSQDRKGPEAFF.

Notes on this clonotype: A much more abundant neighbour one base away suggests this may be a read error. The chain is built from TRBV5-1 and TRBJ2-3, with TRBD1 matching 10 bases. The V gene's germline CDR1 is SGHRS and CDR2 YFSETQ. This CDR3 is 16 amino acids long. The trim removed 4 bases at V and 0 bases at J, leaving 5 bases unmatched. In DNA form, the CDR3 reads TGCGCCAGCAGCACGGGACAGGGGTCTAGCACAGATACGCAGTATTTT. This translates into CASSTGQGSSTDTQYF.

The J gene is TRBJ2-5, the V gene TRBV5-1; TRBD2 might be the D (6 bases). Germline V gene lookup returns CDR1 SGHRS and CDR2 YFSETQ. Trimming removed 4 bases from V and 3 bases from J, with 13 bases in between. This CDR3 spans 14 amino acids. The CDR3 DNA sequence: TGCGCCAGCAGCGGTTCTGGCGGGGAAGAGACCCAGTACTTC. This gives the protein CASSGSGGEETQYF.

This chain joins TRBV2 and TRBJ1-6; D not resolved. V was shortened by 6 bases and J by 6 bases, with 6 bases between the two germline ends. Germline V CDR1 and CDR2: SNHLY, FYNNEI. The CDR3 is 12 amino acids. CDR3 residues: CASRNTNSPLHF. Here the CDR3 DNA reads TGTGCCAGCAGGAATACTAATTCACCCCTCCACTTT.

Note on this clonotype: Germline is not matched at one junction end, which may reflect a read error. The chain links TRBV10-3 to TRBJ2-1; 9 positions agree with TRBD1. CDR3 length: 11 amino acids. Germline V gene lookup returns CDR1 ENHRY and CDR2 SYGVKD. The CDR3 protein is CASSEDRGPFF. CDR3 bases: TGTGCCAGCAGTGAGGACAGGGGCCCGTTCTTC.

The CDR3 loop is CASSFKDGYRYEQYF. As DNA, the CDR3 is TGTGCCAGCAGTTTTAAAGACGGTTATAGGTACGAGCAGTACTTC. The chain couples TRBV12-3 or TRBV12-4 to TRBJ2-7; D call uncertain. With 3 bases removed from V and 4 bases from J, the gap between germline ends came to 16 bases. The CDR3 is made up of 15 amino acids.

Many counts were recorded for this clonotype. The chain joins TRBV12-3 or TRBV12-4 to TRBJ2-3; no firm D call. Trimming removed 7 bases at V and 12 bases at J, with 17 bases between. This CDR3 contains 12 residues. As DNA, the CDR3 is TGTGCCAGCACCATCCTCAGAAACCGTCAGTATTTT. Protein sequence: CASTILRNRQYF.

This clonotype was detected many times. V and J are TRBV20-1 and TRBJ1-1; the D is unclear. The germline V gene encodes CDR1 DFQATT and CDR2 SNEGSKA (reference sequence). This CDR3 has 11 residues. The CDR3 sequence: CTTGRDTEAFF. The CDR3 DNA sequence: TGCACGACTGGGAGGGACACTGAAGCTTTCTTT.

This clonotype was observed many times. The chain uses TRBV12-3 or TRBV12-4 and TRBJ2-6; D possibly uses TRBD1 or TRBD2 (5 bases each). The CDR3 runs 15 residues. Trimming stripped 3 bases from V and 2 bases from J, with 8 bases between. CDR3 protein: CASSFRGAGANVLTF. The CDR3, as DNA: TGTGCCAGCAGTTTTCGAGGGGCTGGGGCCAACGTCCTGACTTTC.

At least ten counts were recorded for this clonotype. The genes are TRBV11-2 and TRBJ2-7; D unclear. From germline, CDR1 is SGHAT and CDR2 FQNNGV. The CDR3 runs 14 residues. Trimming stripped 4 bases from V and 2 bases from J, with 12 bases between. The CDR3 reads CASSSSASPYEQYV. The CDR3 region has the DNA TGTGCCAGCAGCTCGTCCGCGTCTCCCTACGAGCAGTACGTC.

The gene calls are TRBV7-2 and TRBJ2-1; 8 bases match TRBD1. The CDR3 totals 15 residues. Losses at the gene ends were 2 bases for V and 10 bases for J; bases not matched to a gene: 10. The germline gives CDR1 SGHTA, CDR2 FQGNSA. CDR3 nucleotide sequence: TGTGCCAGCAGCTTATCCCTCATCACAGGGGGAGAGCAGTTCTTC. Encoded protein: CASSLSLITGGEQFF.

In its sample, this clonotype was seen many times. CDR3 nucleotides: TGCGCCAGCAGCCAGGGGGGGGCCACAGATACGCAGTATTTT. Translated, it gives CASSQGGATDTQYF. This chain links TRBV4-3 with TRBJ2-3; tentative D call: TRBD2 (7 bases). V lost 3 bases, J lost 2 bases, and 9 bases lay in between. The CDR3 sequence is 14 residues long. Germline CDR1 reads LGHNA; CDR2 reads YSLEER.

This clonotype showed up many times. The V gene is TRBV20-1, the J gene TRBJ1-3, with D possibly TRBD1 on 6 matching bases. The CDR3 has 14 residues. The germline V gene encodes CDR1 DFQATT and CDR2 SNEGSKA (reference sequence). The germline V and J ends were trimmed by 6 bases and 4 bases, with 16 bases remaining between them. The chain's CDR3 is CSALGQLPGNTIYF. For the CDR3, the DNA is TGCAGTGCCCTTGGACAGCTTCCAGGAAACACCATATATTTT.

This clonotype has a count of ten or more. The rearrangement uses TRBV12-3 or TRBV12-4 and TRBJ1-5; TRBD1 matches 7 bases. This CDR3 spans 13 amino acids. V lost 6 bases to trimming and J lost 2 bases; unmatched junction nucleotides: 1. CDR3: CASRGTGNQPQHF. In DNA, the CDR3 is TGTGCCAGCAGGGGGACAGGCAATCAGCCCCAGCATTTT.